The source of this TCR beta chain is a study of blood T cell repertoires in COVID-19. The overall study: Material from acute and convalescent COVID-19 was sourced from the United States, Italy and Spain.

The count of this clone is one. TCRdb's table, derived via immunoSEQ multiplex PCR, lists solely in-frame clones and lacks some. Here the sample spans about 200,000 clones, around 91% being singletons. Germline V lookup: CDR1 MNHEY, CDR2 SVGAGI. The CDR3 spans 12 residues. Trimming shortened V by 6 bases and J by 3 bases, and 5 bases separated the two germline ends. The genes are TRBV6-5 and TRBJ2-2; no reliable D call. The sequence derives from a middle-aged man with acute or convalescent COVID-19. Sequencing used peripheral blood. CDR3 DNA sequence: TGTGCCAGCAGGCGGTACACCGGGGAGCTGTTTTTT. This encodes CASRRYTGELFF.